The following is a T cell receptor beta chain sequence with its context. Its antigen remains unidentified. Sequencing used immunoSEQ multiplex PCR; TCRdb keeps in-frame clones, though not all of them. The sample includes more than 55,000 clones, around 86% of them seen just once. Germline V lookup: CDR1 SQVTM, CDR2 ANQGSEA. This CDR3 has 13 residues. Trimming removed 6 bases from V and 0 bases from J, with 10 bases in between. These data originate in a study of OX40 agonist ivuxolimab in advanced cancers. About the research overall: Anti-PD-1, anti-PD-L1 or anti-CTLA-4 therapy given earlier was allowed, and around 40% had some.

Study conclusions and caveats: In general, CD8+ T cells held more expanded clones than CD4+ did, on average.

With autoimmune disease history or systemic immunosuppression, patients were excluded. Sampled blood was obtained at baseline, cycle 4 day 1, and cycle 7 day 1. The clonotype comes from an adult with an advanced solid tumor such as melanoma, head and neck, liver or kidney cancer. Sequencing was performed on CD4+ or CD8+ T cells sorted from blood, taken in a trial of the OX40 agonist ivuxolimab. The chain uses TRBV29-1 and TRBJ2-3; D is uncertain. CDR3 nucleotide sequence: TGCAGCGTCGAACCGACTAGCACAGATACGCAGTATTTT. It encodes CSVEPTSTDTQYF.